The present entry profiles one T cell receptor beta chain with its context. Original processing notes: Estimation of nucleated cell counts relied on the amplification of reference gene primers. Sequencing used immunoSEQ multiplex PCR; TCRdb keeps in-frame clones, though not all of them. The V and J calls and clone size were taken over from that table, and D and trimming were inferred from the DNA. The sample yields about 310,000 clones, about nine tenths seen once. The data were obtained in a study of blood T cell repertoires in COVID-19. Whole-study context: Sites in the United States, Italy and Spain provided acute and convalescent COVID-19 samples.

The CDR3 covers 15 residues. Germline CDR1 reads SGHNT; CDR2 reads YENEEA. Trimming cost V 5 bases and J 5 bases; bases outside gene matches: 8. Seattle cases were enrolled at active infection and followed longitudinally. The sequenced material came from peripheral blood. This rearrangement joins TRBV11-3 to TRBJ2-3; 9 bases fit TRBD1. The clonotype was recovered from a woman aged 25 to 39 with COVID-19, enrolled during active disease. CDR3 region: CASSPNRGQGDTQYF. CDR3 sequence (DNA): TGTGCCAGCAGCCCGAACAGGGGGCAGGGAGATACGCAGTATTTT.